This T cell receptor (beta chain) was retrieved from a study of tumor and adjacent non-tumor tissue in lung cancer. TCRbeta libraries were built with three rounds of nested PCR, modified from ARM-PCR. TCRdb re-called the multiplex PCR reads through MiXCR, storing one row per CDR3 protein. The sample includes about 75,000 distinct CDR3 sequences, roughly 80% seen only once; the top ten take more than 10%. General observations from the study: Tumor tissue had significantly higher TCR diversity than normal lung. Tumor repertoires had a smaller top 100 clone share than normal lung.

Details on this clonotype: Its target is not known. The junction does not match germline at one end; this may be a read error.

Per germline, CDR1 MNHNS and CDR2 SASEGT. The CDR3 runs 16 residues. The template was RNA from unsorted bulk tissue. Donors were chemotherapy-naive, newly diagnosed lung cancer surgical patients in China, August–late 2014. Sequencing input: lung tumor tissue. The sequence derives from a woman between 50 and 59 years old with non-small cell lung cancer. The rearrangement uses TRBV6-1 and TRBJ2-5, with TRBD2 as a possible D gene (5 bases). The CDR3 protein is CTSVPFGSGNEETQYF. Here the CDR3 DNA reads TGTACCAGCGTCCCGTTTGGCAGCGGCAACGAAGAGACCCAGTACTTC.